This TCR beta chain was captured in a study of OX40 agonist ivuxolimab in advanced cancers. Study-level background: Clinicians treated patients with ivuxolimab, an agonistic anti-OX40 (CD134) antibody. Study-level findings and limits: Doses of 0.1 to 3.0 mg/kg were accompanied by clonal expansion of CD4+ and CD8+ blood T cells by week 6.

With respect to this clone: Its antigen is as yet unknown.

The CDR3 covers 15 residues. Trimming at V came to 7 bases and at J to 4 bases, leaving 8 bases not matched to a gene. Germline V gene lookup returns CDR1 WSHSY and CDR2 SAAADI. Generated by immunoSEQ multiplex PCR, the TCRdb table keeps only in-frame clones and is missing some. The table lists around 100,000 clones, approximately 91% of them singletons, with around 0.16% in the top ten. Patients were excluded for autoimmune disease history or systemic immunosuppression. The origin of this receptor is an adult with an advanced solid tumor such as melanoma, head and neck, liver or kidney cancer. Sequenced material: CD4+ or CD8+ T cells sorted from blood, taken in a trial of the OX40 agonist ivuxolimab. The chain couples TRBV10-2 to TRBJ2-3, with 10 bases fitting TRBD2. CDR3 DNA: TGCGCCAGCAACCCTAGCGGGAGCGTTGCAGATACGCAGTATTTT. Translated, it gives CASNPSGSVADTQYF.